This T cell receptor (beta chain) is drawn from a study of blood T cell repertoires in COVID-19. Repertoires were generated with immunoSEQ multiplex PCR, while TCRdb's copy carries only in-frame clones and drops some. This table has around 200,000 clones, about 82% appearing once. CDR1 is MGHRA, CDR2 YSYEKL, per germline. This CDR3 spans 13 amino acids. The V gene lost 1 base and the J gene lost 9 bases, with 12 bases spanning the gap. This clonotype was obtained from a man aged 35 to 55 with acute COVID-19. The sample taken for sequencing was PBMCs or T cells enriched from blood (not recorded which). V is TRBV4-1 and J is TRBJ1-1; maybe TRBD1 (5 bases). The CDR3 loop reads CASSQVWGGQAFF. In DNA, the CDR3 is TGCGCCAGCAGCCAAGTCTGGGGGGGACAAGCTTTCTTT.